The 3 T cell receptor beta chains listed next were all sequenced from one sample in a study of CD8+CD57+ T cells in acquired aplastic anemia. The TCR beta profiling, which covered VDJ combination and CDR3 sequence, was carried out using genomic DNA as the template. Each CDR3 protein gets one entry after TCRdb re-called the reads with MiXCR. Seen here are 150,000 to 200,000 distinct CDR3 sequences, roughly half observed once, and the top ten hold under 3%. The sequencing sample was made of sorted CD4+, CD8+, or CD8+CD57+ T cells (not recorded which) from PBMCs. The receptors shown here come from a human donor in good health.

This clonotype was detected many times. V is TRBV7-9 and J is TRBJ1-1; D unclear. This CDR3 comprises 15 residues. Germline V gene lookup returns CDR1 SEHNR and CDR2 FQNEAQ (reference sequence). V shed 1 base and J shed 1 base, with 10 bases lying between them. For the CDR3, the DNA is TGTGCCAGCAGCTTAGTAGGGATGAGGAACACTGAAGCTTTCTTT. Translation: CASSLVGMRNTEAFF.

The chain employs TRBV19 and TRBJ1-2; tentatively, D is TRBD1 (6 bases). Germline assignment: CDR1 LNHDA and CDR2 SQIVND (reference sequence). The CDR3 length is 13 residues. The ends were cut back, 7 bases at V and 3 bases at J, with 12 bases in the middle. Here the CDR3 DNA reads TGTGCCAGTAAAGATCCAGGGGACTATGGCTACACCTTC. Encoded protein: CASKDPGDYGYTF.

At least ten counts were recorded for this clonotype. The J gene is TRBJ2-2, the V gene TRBV5-1; D not resolved. CDR1 is SGHRS and CDR2 is YFSETQ in the germline V gene. Trimming removed 6 bases from V and 4 bases from J, with 13 bases in between. The CDR3 is made up of 14 amino acids. This CDR3 is CASIQFAGTGELFF. CDR3 nucleotides: TGCGCCAGCATTCAGTTCGCAGGCACCGGGGAGCTGTTTTTT.